This TCR beta chain was profiled in a study of Tregs in tolerant kidney transplant recipients. Germline V CDR1 and CDR2: KGHSH, LQKENI. V was cut by 1 base and J by 5 bases, with 6 bases left in between. The length of the CDR3 is 13 residues. Clones were read by immunoSEQ multiplex PCR, and TCRdb kept only the in-frame ones, dropping some. The table has 75,000 to 100,000 clones, 80% to 95% seen once. Recipients received nonmyeloablative bone marrow transplants from related graft donors, with transient mixed chimerism. The receptor's source is a human patient who received a combined kidney and bone marrow transplant. Part of the T cell pool may stem from the graft donor. J is TRBJ2-1 and V is TRBV18; D call uncertain. Specimen: CD4+ T cells from blood (PBMCs), collected 12 months after the transplant. In DNA, the CDR3 is TGTGCCAGCTCACCACTGTTCAACAATGAGCAGTTCTTC. This gives the protein CASSPLFNNEQFF.